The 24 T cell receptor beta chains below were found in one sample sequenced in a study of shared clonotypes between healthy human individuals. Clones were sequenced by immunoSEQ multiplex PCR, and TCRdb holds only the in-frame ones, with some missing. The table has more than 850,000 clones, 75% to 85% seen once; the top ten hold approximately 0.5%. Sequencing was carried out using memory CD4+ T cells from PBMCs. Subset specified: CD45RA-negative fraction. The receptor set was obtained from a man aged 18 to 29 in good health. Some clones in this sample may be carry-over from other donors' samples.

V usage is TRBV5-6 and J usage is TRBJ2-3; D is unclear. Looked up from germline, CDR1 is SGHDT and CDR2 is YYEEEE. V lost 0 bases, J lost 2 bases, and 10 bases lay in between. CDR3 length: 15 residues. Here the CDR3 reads CASSLVPRNTDTQYF. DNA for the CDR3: TGTGCCAGCAGCTTGGTACCCCGGAACACAGATACGCAGTATTTT.

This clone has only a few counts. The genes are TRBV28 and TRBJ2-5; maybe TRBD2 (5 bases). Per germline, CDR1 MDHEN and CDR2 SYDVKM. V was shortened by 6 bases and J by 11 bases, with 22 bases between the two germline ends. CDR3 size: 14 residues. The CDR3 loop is CASREVYKASEQYF. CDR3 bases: TGTGCCAGCAGGGAGGTTTACAAAGCTAGTGAGCAGTACTTC.

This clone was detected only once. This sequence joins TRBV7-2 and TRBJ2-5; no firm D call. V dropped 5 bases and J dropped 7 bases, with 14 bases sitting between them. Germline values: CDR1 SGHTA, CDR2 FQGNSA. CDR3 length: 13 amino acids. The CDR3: CASSQVVSGTQYF. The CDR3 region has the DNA TGTGCCAGCAGCCAAGTAGTCAGTGGGACCCAGTACTTC.

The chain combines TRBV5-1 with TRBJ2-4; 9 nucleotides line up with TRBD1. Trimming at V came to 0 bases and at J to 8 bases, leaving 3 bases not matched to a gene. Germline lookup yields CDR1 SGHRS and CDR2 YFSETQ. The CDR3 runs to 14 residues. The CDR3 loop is CASSLDRGQDIQYF. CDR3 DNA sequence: TGCGCCAGCAGCTTGGACAGGGGGCAGGACATTCAGTACTTC. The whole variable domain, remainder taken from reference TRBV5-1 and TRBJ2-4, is KAGVTQTPRYLIKTRGQQVTLSCSPISGHRSVSWYQQTPGQGLQFLFEYFSETQRNKGNFPGRFSGRQFSNSRSEMNVSTLELGDSALYLCASSLDRGQDIQYFGAGTRLSVL.

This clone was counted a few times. This chain's CDR3 is CSVDGTGEKLFF. CDR3 nucleotide sequence: TGCAGCGTTGATGGGACAGGTGAAAAACTGTTTTTT. The chain couples TRBV29-1 to TRBJ1-4; 8 bases align to TRBD1. Germline V gene lookup returns CDR1 SQVTM and CDR2 ANQGSEA. The V segment lost 3 bases and the J segment 7 bases; nucleotides outside the gene matches: 1. The CDR3 length is 12 residues.

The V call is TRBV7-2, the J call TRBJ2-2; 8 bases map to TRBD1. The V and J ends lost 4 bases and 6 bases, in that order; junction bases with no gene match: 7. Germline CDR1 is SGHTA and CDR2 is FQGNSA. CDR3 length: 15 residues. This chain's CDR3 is CASSSDRGQAGELFF. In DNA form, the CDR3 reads TGTGCCAGCAGCTCCGACAGGGGTCAAGCCGGGGAGCTGTTTTTT. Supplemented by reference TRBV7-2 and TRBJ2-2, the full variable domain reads GAGVSQSPSNKVTEKGKDVELRCDPISGHTALYWYRQSLGQGLEFLIYFQGNSAPDKSGLPSDRFSAERTGGSVSTLTIQRTQQEDSAVYLCASSSDRGQAGELFFGEGSRLTVL.

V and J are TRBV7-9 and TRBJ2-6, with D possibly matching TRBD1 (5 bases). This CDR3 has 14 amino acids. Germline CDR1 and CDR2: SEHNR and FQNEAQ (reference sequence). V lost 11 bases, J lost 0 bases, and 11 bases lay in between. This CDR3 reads CAGTGPSGANVLTF. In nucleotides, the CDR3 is TGTGCCGGAACAGGTCCCTCTGGGGCCAACGTCCTGACTTTC.

The CDR3, as DNA: TGCAGCGTTGCGGGTTTCACAGATACGCAGTATTTT. Its translation: CSVAGFTDTQYF. The rearrangement uses TRBV29-1 and TRBJ2-3; D gene unclear. The CDR3 covers 12 residues. Germline-derived CDR1 and CDR2 are SQVTM and ANQGSEA. Trimming left V 4 bases short and J 2 bases short, with 7 bases between.

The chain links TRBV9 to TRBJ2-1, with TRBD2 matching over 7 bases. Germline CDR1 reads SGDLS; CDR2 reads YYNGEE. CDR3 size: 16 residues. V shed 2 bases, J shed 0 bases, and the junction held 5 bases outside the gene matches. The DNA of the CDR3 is TGTGCCAGCAGCGTTAGCGGGTTAAGCTCCTACAATGAGCAGTTCTTC. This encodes CASSVSGLSSYNEQFF.

The CDR3 spells CSVEDDRGAETQYF. CDR3 DNA sequence: TGCAGCGTTGAAGATGATAGAGGGGCCGAGACCCAGTACTTC. V and J are TRBV29-1 and TRBJ2-5, with D possibly being TRBD1 or TRBD2 (5 bases each). The CDR3 loop spans 14 amino acids. The germline V gene has CDR1 SQVTM and CDR2 ANQGSEA. Trimming took off 0 bases at V and 5 bases at J, with 13 bases between the two ends.

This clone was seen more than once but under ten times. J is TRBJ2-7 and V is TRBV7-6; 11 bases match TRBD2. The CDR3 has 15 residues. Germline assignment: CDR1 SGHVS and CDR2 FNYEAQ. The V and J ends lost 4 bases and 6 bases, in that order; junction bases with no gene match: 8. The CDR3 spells CASSSIAGGPGEQYF. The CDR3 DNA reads TGTGCCAGCAGCTCCATAGCGGGAGGGCCGGGCGAGCAGTACTTC.

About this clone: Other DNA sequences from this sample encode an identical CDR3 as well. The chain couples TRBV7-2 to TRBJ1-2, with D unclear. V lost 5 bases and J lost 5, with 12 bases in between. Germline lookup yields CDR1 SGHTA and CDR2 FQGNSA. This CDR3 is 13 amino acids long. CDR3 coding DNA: TGTGCCAGCAGCCCGAGTCGAGGTTATGGCTACACCTTC. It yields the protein CASSPSRGYGYTF.

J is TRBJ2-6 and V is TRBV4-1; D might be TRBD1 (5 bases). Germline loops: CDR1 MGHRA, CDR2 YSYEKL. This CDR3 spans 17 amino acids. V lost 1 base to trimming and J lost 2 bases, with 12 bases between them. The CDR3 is CASSQVQGAPGANVLTF. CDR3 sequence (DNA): TGCGCCAGCAGCCAAGTTCAGGGCGCACCTGGGGCCAACGTCCTGACTTTC.

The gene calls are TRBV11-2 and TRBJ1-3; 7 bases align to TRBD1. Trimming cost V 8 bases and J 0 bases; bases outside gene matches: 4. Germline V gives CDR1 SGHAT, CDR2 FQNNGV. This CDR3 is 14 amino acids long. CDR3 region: CASGDRFSGNTIYF. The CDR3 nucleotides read TGTGCCAGCGGGGACAGATTCTCTGGAAACACCATATATTTT.

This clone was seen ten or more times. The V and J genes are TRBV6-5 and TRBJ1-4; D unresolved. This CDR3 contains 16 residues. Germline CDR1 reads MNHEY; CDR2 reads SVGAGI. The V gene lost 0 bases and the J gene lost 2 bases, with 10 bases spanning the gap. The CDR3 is CASSYSRLGTNEKLFF. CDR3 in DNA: TGTGCCAGCAGTTACTCGCGCCTGGGGACTAATGAAAAACTGTTTTTT.

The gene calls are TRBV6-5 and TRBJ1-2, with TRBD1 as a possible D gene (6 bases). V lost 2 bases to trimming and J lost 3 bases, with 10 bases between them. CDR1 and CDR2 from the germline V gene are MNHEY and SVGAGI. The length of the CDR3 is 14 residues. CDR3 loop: CASSYTGRDYGYTF. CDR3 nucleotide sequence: TGTGCCAGCAGTTACACAGGGAGGGACTATGGCTACACCTTC.

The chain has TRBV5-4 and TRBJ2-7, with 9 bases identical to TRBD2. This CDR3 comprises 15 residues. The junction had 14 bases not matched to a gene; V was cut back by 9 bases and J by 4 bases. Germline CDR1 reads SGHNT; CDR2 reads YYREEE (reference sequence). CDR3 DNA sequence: TGTGCCACCTCTCCGGCCGGCGGGAGGGTGTACGAGCAGTACTTC. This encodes CATSPAGGRVYEQYF.

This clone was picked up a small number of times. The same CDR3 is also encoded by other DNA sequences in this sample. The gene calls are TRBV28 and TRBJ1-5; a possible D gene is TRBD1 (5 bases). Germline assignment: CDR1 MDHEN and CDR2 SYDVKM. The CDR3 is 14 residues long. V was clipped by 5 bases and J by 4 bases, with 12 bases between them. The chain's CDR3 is CASSPGTKNQPQHF. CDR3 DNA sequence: TGTGCCAGCAGTCCCGGGACCAAAAATCAGCCCCAGCATTTT.

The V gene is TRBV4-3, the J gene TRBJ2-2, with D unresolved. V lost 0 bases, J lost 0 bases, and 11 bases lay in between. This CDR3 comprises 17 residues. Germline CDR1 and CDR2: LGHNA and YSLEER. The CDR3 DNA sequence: TGCGCCAGCAGCCAAGATTGGGTAAGGACGAACACCGGGGAGCTGTTTTTT. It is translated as CASSQDWVRTNTGELFF.

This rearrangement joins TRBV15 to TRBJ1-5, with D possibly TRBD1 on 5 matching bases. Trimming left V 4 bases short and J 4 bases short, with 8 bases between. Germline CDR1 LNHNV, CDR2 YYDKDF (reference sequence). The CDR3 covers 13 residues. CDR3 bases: TGTGCCACCAGCATCCAGGGAAATCAGCCCCAGCATTTT. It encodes CATSIQGNQPQHF.

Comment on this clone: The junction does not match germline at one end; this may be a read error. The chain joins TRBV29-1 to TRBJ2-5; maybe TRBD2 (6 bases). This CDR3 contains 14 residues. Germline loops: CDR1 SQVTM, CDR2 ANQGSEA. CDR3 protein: CSVVASDSQEAQYF. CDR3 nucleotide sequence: TGCAGCGTTGTTGCTAGCGACTCTCAAGAGGCCCAGTACTTC.

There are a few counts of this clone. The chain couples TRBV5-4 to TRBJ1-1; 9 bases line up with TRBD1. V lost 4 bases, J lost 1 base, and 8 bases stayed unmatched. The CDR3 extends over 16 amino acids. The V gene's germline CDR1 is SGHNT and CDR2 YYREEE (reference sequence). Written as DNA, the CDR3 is TGTGCCAGCAGCCCAGGGGGACAGGGAGAGAACACTGAAGCTTTCTTT. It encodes CASSPGGQGENTEAFF. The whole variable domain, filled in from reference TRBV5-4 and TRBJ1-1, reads ETGVTQSPTHLIKTRGQQVTLRCSSQSGHNTVSWYQQALGQGPQFIFQYYREEENGRGNFPPRFSGLQFPNYSSELNVNALELDDSALYLCASSPGGQGENTEAFFGQGTRLTVV.

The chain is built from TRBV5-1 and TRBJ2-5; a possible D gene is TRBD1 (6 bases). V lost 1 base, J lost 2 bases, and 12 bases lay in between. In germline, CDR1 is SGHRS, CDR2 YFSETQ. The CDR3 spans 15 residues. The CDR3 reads CASSLTGQGQETQYF. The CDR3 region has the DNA TGCGCCAGCAGCTTGACAGGCCAGGGGCAAGAGACCCAGTACTTC.

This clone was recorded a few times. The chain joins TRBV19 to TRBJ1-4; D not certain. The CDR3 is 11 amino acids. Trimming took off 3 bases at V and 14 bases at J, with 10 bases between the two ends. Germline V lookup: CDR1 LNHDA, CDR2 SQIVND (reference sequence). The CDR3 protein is CASSIGGNLFF. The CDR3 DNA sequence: TGTGCCAGTAGTATTGGAGGCAATCTGTTTTTT. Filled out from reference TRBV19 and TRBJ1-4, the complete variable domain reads DGGITQSPKYLFRKEGQNVTLSCEQNLNHDAMYWYRQDPGQGLRLIYYSQIVNDFQKGDIAEGYSVSREKKESFPLTVTSAQKNPTAFYLCASSIGGNLFFGSGTQLSVL.